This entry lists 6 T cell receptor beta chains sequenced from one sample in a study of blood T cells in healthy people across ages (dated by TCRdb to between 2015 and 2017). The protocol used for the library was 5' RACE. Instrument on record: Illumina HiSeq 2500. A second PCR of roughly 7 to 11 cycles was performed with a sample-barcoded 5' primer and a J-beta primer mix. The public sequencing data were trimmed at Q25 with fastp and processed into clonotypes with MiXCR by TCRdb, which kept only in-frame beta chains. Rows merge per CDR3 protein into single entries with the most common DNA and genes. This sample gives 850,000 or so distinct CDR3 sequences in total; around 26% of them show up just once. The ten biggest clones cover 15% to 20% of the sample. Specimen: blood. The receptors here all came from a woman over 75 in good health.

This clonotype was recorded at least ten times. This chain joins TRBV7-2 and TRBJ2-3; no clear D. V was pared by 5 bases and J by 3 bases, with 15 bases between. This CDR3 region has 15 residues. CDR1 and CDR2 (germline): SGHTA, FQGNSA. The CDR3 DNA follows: TGTGCCAGCAGCCAGATGGGGTCCCGAACAGATACGCAGTATTTT. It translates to CASSQMGSRTDTQYF.

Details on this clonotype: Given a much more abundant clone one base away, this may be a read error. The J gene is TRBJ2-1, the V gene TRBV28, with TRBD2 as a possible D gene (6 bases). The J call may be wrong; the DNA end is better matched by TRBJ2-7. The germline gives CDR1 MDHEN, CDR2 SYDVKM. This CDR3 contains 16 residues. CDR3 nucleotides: TGTGCCAGCAGTTTGTTGGGGGGTAGCTCCTACAATGAGCAGTACTTC. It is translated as CASSLLGGSSYNEQYF.

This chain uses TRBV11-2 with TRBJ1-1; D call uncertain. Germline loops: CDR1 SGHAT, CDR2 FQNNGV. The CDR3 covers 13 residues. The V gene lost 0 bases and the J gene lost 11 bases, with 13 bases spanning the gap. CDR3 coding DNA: TGTGCCAGCAGCTTAGATCTGGCCATTGGGGCTTTCTTT. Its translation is CASSLDLAIGAFF.

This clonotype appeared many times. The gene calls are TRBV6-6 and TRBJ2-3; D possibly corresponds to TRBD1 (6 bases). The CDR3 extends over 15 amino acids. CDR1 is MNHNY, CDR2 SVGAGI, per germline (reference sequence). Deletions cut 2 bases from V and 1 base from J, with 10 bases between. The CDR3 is CASSYRDTGTDTQYF. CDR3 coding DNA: TGTGCCAGCAGTTACAGGGACACAGGCACAGATACGCAGTATTTT.

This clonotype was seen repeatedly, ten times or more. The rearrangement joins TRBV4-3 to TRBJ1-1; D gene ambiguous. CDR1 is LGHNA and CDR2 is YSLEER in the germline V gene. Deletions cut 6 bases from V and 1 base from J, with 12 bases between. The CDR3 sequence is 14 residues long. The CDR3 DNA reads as TGCGCCAGCAGGATAGGGCCGGGGAACACTGAAGCTTTCTTT. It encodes CASRIGPGNTEAFF.

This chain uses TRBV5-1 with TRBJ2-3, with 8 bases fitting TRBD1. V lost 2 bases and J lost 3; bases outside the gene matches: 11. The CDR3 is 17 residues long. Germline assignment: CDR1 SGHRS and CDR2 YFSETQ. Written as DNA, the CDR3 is TGCGCCAGCAGCTTCGGAGGGGCAGGGGGCGGAACAGATACGCAGTATTTT. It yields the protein CASSFGGAGGGTDTQYF.